Reported below is one T cell receptor beta chain. Here immunoSEQ multiplex PCR was the method, and the copy in TCRdb shows in-frame clones only, minus some. The sample carries 1,000 or so clones, 95% to 98% recorded once. CDR1 is SGHTS, CDR2 YDEGEE, per germline. This CDR3 region has 15 residues. Trimming cost V 3 bases and J 4 bases; bases outside gene matches: 4. The sample belongs to a study of tumor T cells in aggressive B-cell lymphoma. The clonotype comes from an adult with diffuse large B cell lymphoma. The specimen was tumor tissue. The V and J genes are TRBV5-8 and TRBJ2-7; 13 bases match TRBD2. The DNA for the CDR3 is TGTGCCAGCAGCTCTAGGACTAGCGGGAGTTACGAGCAGTACTTC. Its protein is CASSSRTSGSYEQYF. The variable domain in full, with the rest retrieved from reference TRBV5-8 and TRBJ2-7, is EAGVTQSPTHLIKTRGQQATLRCSPISGHTSVYWYQQALGLGLQFLLWYDEGEERNRGNFPPRFSGRQFPNYSSELNVNALELEDSALYLCASSSRTSGSYEQYFGPGTRLTVT.